These T cell receptor beta chains were read from a single sample in a study of OX40 agonist ivuxolimab in advanced cancers. Using immunoSEQ multiplex PCR, the repertoire was profiled, and TCRdb retains in-frame clones only, with some absent. The profile shows about 70,000 clones, less than 90% of them singletons. Sequenced here: CD4+ or CD8+ T cells sorted from blood, sampled in a trial of the OX40 agonist ivuxolimab. The source is an adult with an advanced solid tumor such as melanoma, head and neck, liver or kidney cancer. The CDR3 runs from the conserved cysteine through the conserved F or W. The D gene is left open where the match is weak. Part of the rows lack a size; the others show once, few, many or a class for expanded clones.

abundance,d_gene,len,j_gene,v_gene,CDR3nt,CDR3aa
-,-,15,TRBJ2-7,TRBV5-4,TGTGCCAGCAGCTTGGTACCCGGATCAACCTACGAGCAGTACTTC,CASSLVPGSTYEQYF
-,TRBD1,14,TRBJ2-3,TRBV30,TGTGCCTGGAGTCCAACAGGGGGCCCAGATACGCAGTATTTT,CAWSPTGGPDTQYF
-,TRBD2,15,TRBJ2-7,TRBV14,TGTGCCAGCAGCCAAGGAACGGGACTAGCCTACGAGCAGTACTTC,CASSQGTGLAYEQYF
few,-,14,TRBJ2-7,TRBV7-4,TGTGCCAGCAGCTTAGGGTCATTTCCCTTCGAGCAGTACTTC,CASSLGSFPFEQYF
-,-,15,TRBJ2-2,TRBV27,TGTGCCAGCACCGAACGCGACATCAATGGGGGGGAGCTGTTTTTT,CASTERDINGGELFF
once,-,16,TRBJ1-1,TRBV11-3,TGTGCCAGCAGCTTCCTAGGGTCAGGGATGAACACTGAAGCTTTCTTT,CASSFLGSGMNTEAFF
-,-,15,TRBJ1-1,TRBV5-1,TGCGCCAGCAGCTTGGTGGTCAGCGAGGACACTGAAGCTTTCTTT,CASSLVVSEDTEAFF
-,TRBD1,15,TRBJ2-2,TRBV18,TGTGCCAGCTCCGACAGGGTTTTGAACACCGGGGAGCTGTTTTTT,CASSDRVLNTGELFF
-,TRBD2,19,TRBJ2-1,TRBV6-1,TGTGCCAGCAGTGAACTACCCTATAGCGGGAGAGGGGCCTACAATGAGCAGTTCTTC,CASSELPYSGRGAYNEQFF
-,-,15,TRBJ2-2,TRBV6-6,TGTGCCAGCAGTTTACCGGACAGGAACACCGGGGAGCTGTTTTTT,CASSLPDRNTGELFF
-,-,16,TRBJ2-3,TRBV9,TGTGCCAGCAGCGTGTCAGGGACCCGGGGGACAGATACGCAGTATTTT,CASSVSGTRGTDTQYF
-,-,12,TRBJ2-1,TRBV7-9,TGTGCCAGCAGCGGAGGGTGGGATGAGCAGTTCTTC,CASSGGWDEQFF
-,TRBD1,13,TRBJ2-7,TRBV29-1,TGCAGCGCCCGGACAGGGGCAGCGTACGAGCAGTACTTC,CSARTGAAYEQYF
-,-,14,TRBJ1-1,TRBV27,TGTGCCAGCAGGTTCGAGGGGTTTAACACTGAAGCTTTCTTT,CASRFEGFNTEAFF
-,-,14,TRBJ1-1,TRBV30,TGTGCCTGGAGTTTCCGGACATTAGGGGCTGAAGCTTTCTTT,CAWSFRTLGAEAFF
-,-,13,TRBJ2-1,TRBV11-3,TGTGCCACCACCCTGGCAGGGAGCAATGAGCAGTTCTTC,CATTLAGSNEQFF
once,TRBD2,17,TRBJ2-1,TRBV7-6,TGTGCCAGCAGCTATAATCCCGGGACTAGCGTAGAAAATGAGCAGTTCTTC,CASSYNPGTSVENEQFF
-,-,13,TRBJ2-1,TRBV6-5,TGTGCCAGCAGAGAACTATCCTACAATGAGCAGTTCTTC,CASRELSYNEQFF
-,-,11,TRBJ2-5,TRBV27,TGTGCCAGCAGCCGTGGGGGGACCCAGTACTTC,CASSRGGTQYF
-,TRBD2,15,TRBJ2-5,TRBV6-5,TGTGCCAGCAGCCCCCTACCGGGACTAGCGGACCCGGATTACTTC,CASSPLPGLADPDYF
-,TRBD2,15,TRBJ2-3,TRBV18,TGTGCCAGCTCAAATAGCGGGAGGGCCATAGATACGCAGTATTTT,CASSNSGRAIDTQYF
-,-,17,TRBJ2-1,TRBV6-1,TGTGCCAGCAGTGAATGGAGGAGGTGGGCTAGCAACAATGAGCAGTTCTTC,CASSEWRRWASNNEQFF
once,-,17,TRBJ2-1,TRBV10-2,TGCGCCAGCAGTGAGGGGTATGGTAACAAAATCTACAATGAGCAGTTCTTC,CASSEGYGNKIYNEQFF
-,TRBD2,17,TRBJ2-1,TRBV4-1,TGCGCCAGCAGCCGGGGGAGACTAGCGGACTCCTACAATGAGCAGTTCTTC,CASSRGRLADSYNEQFF
-,TRBD2,17,TRBJ2-7,TRBV11-2,TGTGCCAGCTCCCGCGGGGCTGGGACTAGCGGGCCCTACGAGCAGTACTTC,CASSRGAGTSGPYEQYF
-,TRBD2,14,TRBJ2-7,TRBV5-1,TGCGCCAGCAGCTTGGGACTAGCGTTAAACGAGCAGTACTTC,CASSLGLALNEQYF
-,-,17,TRBJ2-3,TRBV28,TGTGCCAGCAGTTCTCTCGACATTCGGGTCGGCACAGATACGCAGTATTTT,CASSSLDIRVGTDTQYF
-,TRBD1,14,TRBJ2-7,TRBV5-1,TGCGCCAGCAGCTTGGGACAGGGTGCCTACGAGCAGTACTTC,CASSLGQGAYEQYF
-,TRBD1,14,TRBJ2-7,TRBV7-9,TGTGCCAGCAGCCTCGACAGGGTTAGGTACGAGCAGTACTTC,CASSLDRVRYEQYF
-,-,11,TRBJ2-7,TRBV11-3,TGTGCCAGCAGTTACGGTCCCGAGCAGTACTTC,CASSYGPEQYF
few,-,15,TRBJ2-1,TRBV18,TGTGCCAGCTCTACTTCCGGGAGCTCCTACAATGAGCAGTTCTTC,CASSTSGSSYNEQFF